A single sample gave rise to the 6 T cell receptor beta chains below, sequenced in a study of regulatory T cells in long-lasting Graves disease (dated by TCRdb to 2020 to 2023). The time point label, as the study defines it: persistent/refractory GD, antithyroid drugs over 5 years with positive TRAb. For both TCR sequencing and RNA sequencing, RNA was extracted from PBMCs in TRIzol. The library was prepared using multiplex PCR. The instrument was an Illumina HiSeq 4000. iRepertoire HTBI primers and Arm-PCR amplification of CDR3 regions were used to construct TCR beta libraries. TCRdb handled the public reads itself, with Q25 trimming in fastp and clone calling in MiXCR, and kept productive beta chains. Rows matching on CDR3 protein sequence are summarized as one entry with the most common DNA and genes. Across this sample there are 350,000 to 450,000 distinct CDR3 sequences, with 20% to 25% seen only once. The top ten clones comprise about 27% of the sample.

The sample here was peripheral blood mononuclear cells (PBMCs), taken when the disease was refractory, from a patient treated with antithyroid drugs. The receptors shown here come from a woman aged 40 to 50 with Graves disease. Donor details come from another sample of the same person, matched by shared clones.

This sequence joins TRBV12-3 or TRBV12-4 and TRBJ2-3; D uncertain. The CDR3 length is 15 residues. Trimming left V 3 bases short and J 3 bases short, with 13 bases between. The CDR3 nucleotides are TGTGCCAGCAGTTTTAGTCGTTTGAGTACAGATACGCAGTATTTT. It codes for CASSFSRLSTDTQYF.

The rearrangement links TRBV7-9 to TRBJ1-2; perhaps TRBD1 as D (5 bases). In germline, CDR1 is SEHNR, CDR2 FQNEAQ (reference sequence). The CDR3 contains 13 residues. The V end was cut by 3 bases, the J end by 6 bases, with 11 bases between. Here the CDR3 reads CASSFVGLDGYTF. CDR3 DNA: TGTGCCAGCAGCTTTGTGGGGCTTGATGGCTACACCTTC.

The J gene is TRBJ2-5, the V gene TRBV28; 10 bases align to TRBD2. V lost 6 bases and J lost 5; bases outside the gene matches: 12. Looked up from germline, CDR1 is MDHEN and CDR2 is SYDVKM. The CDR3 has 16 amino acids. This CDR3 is CASSQAASGRSETQYF. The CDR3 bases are TGTGCCAGCAGCCAAGCCGCTAGCGGGAGATCGGAGACCCAGTACTTC.

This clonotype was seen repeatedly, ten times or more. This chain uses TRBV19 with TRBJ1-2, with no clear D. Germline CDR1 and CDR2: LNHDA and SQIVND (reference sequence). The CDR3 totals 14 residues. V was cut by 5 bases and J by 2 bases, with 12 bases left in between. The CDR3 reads CASSGMEGNYGYTF. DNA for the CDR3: TGTGCCAGTAGTGGAATGGAAGGGAACTATGGCTACACCTTC.

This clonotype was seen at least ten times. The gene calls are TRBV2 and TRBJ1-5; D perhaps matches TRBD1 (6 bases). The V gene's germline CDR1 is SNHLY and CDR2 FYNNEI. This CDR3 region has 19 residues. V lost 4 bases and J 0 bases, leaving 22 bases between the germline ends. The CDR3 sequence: CASSGGFWGADRSNQPQHF. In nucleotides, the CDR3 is TGTGCCAGCAGTGGCGGGTTCTGGGGGGCGGATCGTAGCAATCAGCCCCAGCATTTT.

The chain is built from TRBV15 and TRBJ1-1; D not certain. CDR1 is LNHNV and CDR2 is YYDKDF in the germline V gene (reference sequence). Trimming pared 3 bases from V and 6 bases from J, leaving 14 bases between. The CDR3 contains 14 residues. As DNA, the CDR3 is TGTGCCACCAGCAGGTCCTCGGTCTCCGCTGAAGCTTTCTTT. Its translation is CATSRSSVSAEAFF.